This TCR beta chain comes out of a study of blood T cell repertoires in COVID-19. Study in general: Some COVID-19 samples were acute and others convalescent; all came from the United States, Italy and Spain. T cells, B-cell-depleted T cells, or PBMCs provided the cDNA or gDNA that served as material.

The germline V and J ends were trimmed by 3 bases and 3 bases, with 6 bases remaining between them. The germline V gene has CDR1 WNHNN and CDR2 SYGVQD (reference sequence). This CDR3 spans 12 amino acids. This clone was detected only a few times. In the original analysis: The assay estimated nucleated cells by amplifying reference gene primers. Produced via immunoSEQ multiplex PCR; TCRdb's table is partial and in-frame only. V, J and clone size are taken as reported in that table, and D and trimming were inferred from the DNA itself. This table has under 250,000 clones, around 85% appearing once. The sequence was collected from a woman of 80 years or more with acute or convalescent COVID-19. V and J are TRBV10-1 and TRBJ2-7; D gene unclear. Sequencing used peripheral blood. The CDR3 region is CASSDPGYEQYF. CDR3 nucleotides: TGCGCCAGCAGTGACCCAGGCTACGAGCAGTACTTC.